This is a list of T cell receptor beta chains from one sample in a study of shared clonotypes between healthy human individuals. TCRdb's copy holds only in-frame clones and misses some; the assay was immunoSEQ multiplex PCR. This repertoire shows approximately 2.1 million clones, about 92% found once; its top ten account for around 0.4%. The sequenced material came from naive CD4+ T cells from PBMCs. The origin of the receptors is a man aged 18 to 30 in good health. Some clones in this sample may be carry-over from other donors' samples. CDR3s include the opening cysteine and the closing phenylalanine or tryptophan. D genes are given only for firm matches. Clone size is given for some rows only: seen once, a few or many times, or a class if the clone is expanded.

D gene | J gene | V gene | clone size | CDR3 DNA | CDR3 protein
- | TRBJ2-7 | TRBV5-1 | - | TGCGCCACCGCCCCCGGAGGACACCTAAACTACGAGCAGTACTTC | CATAPGGHLNYEQYF
TRBD2 | TRBJ2-7 | TRBV5-1 | - | TGCGCCAGCAGCTTATCCGGACTAGTCGTGCAACACGAGCAGTACTTC | CASSLSGLVVQHEQYF
- | TRBJ1-6 | TRBV6-1 | - | TGTGCCAGCAGTGAACATGGAGCCGCCAATTCACCCCTCCACTTT | CASSEHGAANSPLHF
- | TRBJ1-2 | TRBV18 | - | TGTGCCAGCTCGACACGCGAAGGAGGCTACACCTTC | CASSTREGGYTF
TRBD1 | TRBJ1-2 | TRBV6-1 | - | TGTGCCAGCAGTGAAGGGGGACAGGGTCTGTTC | CASSEGGQGLF
- | TRBJ1-5 | TRBV19 | - | TGTGCCAGTAGTACGGTCGAGCGGAATCAGCCCCAGCATTTT | CASSTVERNQPQHF
- | TRBJ2-3 | TRBV5-1 | - | TGCGCCAGCAGCTTCCGGGGTCCTAGCACAGATACGCAGTATTTT | CASSFRGPSTDTQYF
- | TRBJ2-7 | TRBV5-1 | once | TGCGCCAGCAGCTCTACCGGGACTTCTCTCTACGAGCAGTACTTC | CASSSTGTSLYEQYF
- | TRBJ2-6 | TRBV2 | - | TGTGCCAGCGTGCTGACCTCTGGGGCCAACGTCCTGACTTTC | CASVLTSGANVLTF
TRBD1 | TRBJ1-4 | TRBV27 | few | TGTGCCAGCAGTTCCCGGACAGGGATACGTGAAAAACTGTTTTTT | CASSSRTGIREKLFF
- | TRBJ2-3 | TRBV6-4 | - | TGTGCCAGCAGTCCTGCTGGGGACTCCCCTAGGTATACGCAGTATTTT | CASSPAGDSPRYTQYF
- | TRBJ1-4 | TRBV5-1 | once | TGCGCCAGCAGCTTGGGTAGGGTTAGTTCCGAAAAACTGTTTTTT | CASSLGRVSSEKLFF
- | TRBJ2-7 | TRBV7-2 | - | TGTGCCAGCAGCTTTCAGGGGTCCTCCTACGAGCAGTACTTC | CASSFQGSSYEQYF
- | TRBJ1-2 | TRBV2 | - | TGTGCCAGCAGTCACTACAGGGACACTAACTATGGCTACACCTTC | CASSHYRDTNYGYTF
- | TRBJ1-2 | TRBV10-3 | - | TGTGCCATCAGTGAGTCGGGGGAGGGTCATGGCTACACCTTC | CAISESGEGHGYTF
- | TRBJ2-5 | TRBV7-3 | - | TGTGCCAGCAGCCCCTCGGCAGCCGAGACCCAGTACTTC | CASSPSAAETQYF
- | TRBJ2-7 | TRBV7-2 | - | TGTGCCAGCAGCGCCTACTTGGACGGTGGCGAGCAGTACTTC | CASSAYLDGGEQYF
- | TRBJ1-4 | TRBV29-1 | - | TGCAGCGTGTCCAGGAGCCCGAATGAAAAACTGTTTTTT | CSVSRSPNEKLFF
- | TRBJ1-2 | TRBV9 | once | TGTGCCAGCAGCCTCTTAACGGTAAACTATGGCTACACCTTC | CASSLLTVNYGYTF
TRBD2 | TRBJ2-3 | TRBV5-6 | - | TGTGCCAGCAGCAGGCGACTAGCGGGGTGGGGGACAGATACGCAGTATTTT | CASSRRLAGWGTDTQYF
- | TRBJ2-7 | TRBV15 | - | TGTGCCACCAGCAGACGGGACAACACCTACGAGCAGTACTTC | CATSRRDNTYEQYF
TRBD1 | TRBJ2-7 | TRBV15 | once | TGTGCCACCAGCAGCCTCACACTTAAAACAGGGGGCGAGCAGTACTTC | CATSSLTLKTGGEQYF
- | TRBJ2-5 | TRBV27 | - | TGTGCCAGCAGTCCCCGCTTGGGAGAGACCCAGTACTTC | CASSPRLGETQYF
- | TRBJ2-1 | TRBV10-3 | - | TGTGCCATCAGTGAACTAGCCACCTACAATGAGCAGTTCTTC | CAISELATYNEQFF
TRBD1 | TRBJ2-3 | TRBV5-8 | - | TGTGCCAGCAGCCAAGGGACAGCAGAAAGCACAGATACGCAGTATTTT | CASSQGTAESTDTQYF
TRBD1 | TRBJ1-1 | TRBV4-2 | few | TGTGCCAGCAGCCCGAGGGGGCAACTTCACGGAGCTTTCTTT | CASSPRGQLHGAFF
TRBD1 | TRBJ2-2 | TRBV5-1 | - | TGCGCCAGCAGCTTGGACCCGGGACAGCGAGGGGAGCTGTTTTTT | CASSLDPGQRGELFF
- | TRBJ1-5 | TRBV7-2 | - | TGTGCCAGCAGCTTAGTCGCCGGGACTCGGAATCAGCCCCAGCATTTT | CASSLVAGTRNQPQHF
TRBD1 | TRBJ1-1 | TRBV19 | - | TGTGCCAGTACCAGGGGGGAAACTGAAGCTTTCTTT | CASTRGETEAFF
TRBD2 | TRBJ2-3 | TRBV28 | - | TGTGCCAGCAGGGAACTAGCGGGAGCCCCAGATACGCAGTATTTT | CASRELAGAPDTQYF
TRBD1 | TRBJ1-2 | TRBV7-8 | - | TGTGCCAGCAGCTTAATACAGGGGTATGGCTACACCTTC | CASSLIQGYGYTF
TRBD2 | TRBJ2-2 | TRBV27 | few | TGTGCCAGCAGTAGACTAGCGGGAGCCGGGGAGCTGTTTTTT | CASSRLAGAGELFF
- | TRBJ1-1 | TRBV30 | - | TGTGCCTGGAGTTCTTTAGGGGCAGAAGCTTTCTTT | CAWSSLGAEAFF
TRBD1 | TRBJ1-2 | TRBV14 | - | TGTGCCAGCAGCCAACAAGCTAGGACAGGCTATGGCTACACCTTC | CASSQQARTGYGYTF
TRBD2 | TRBJ2-7 | TRBV5-4 | - | TGTGCCAGCAGCAGAGAACTAGCGGGAGCTTCCTACGAGCAGTACTTC | CASSRELAGASYEQYF
- | TRBJ1-5 | TRBV28 | - | TGTGCCAGCAGGCGTGCAGGGGTAGGCAATCAGCCCCAGCATTTT | CASRRAGVGNQPQHF
- | TRBJ1-5 | TRBV28 | - | TGTGCCAGCAGTTCCCCCAAGCCCCAGCATTTT | CASSSPKPQHF
- | TRBJ1-1 | TRBV14 | - | TGTGCCAGCAGCCAAGTCCGGGGGATTCTGCTCGGAGCTTTCTTT | CASSQVRGILLGAFF
- | TRBJ2-5 | TRBV7-2 | - | TGTGCCAGCAGCCCAGGCCCCCAAGAGACCCAGTACTTC | CASSPGPQETQYF
TRBD2 | TRBJ2-2 | TRBV5-4 | - | TGTGCCAGCAGCTTTAGCGGGAGAAACACCGGGGAGCTGTTTTTT | CASSFSGRNTGELFF
TRBD2 | TRBJ2-3 | TRBV2 | - | TGTGCCAGCAGGCCCGGACTAGCTGGAGATACGCAGTATTTT | CASRPGLAGDTQYF
TRBD1 | TRBJ2-2 | TRBV30 | - | TGTGCCTGGAGCCCGTACAGGGGGCGGGAGTCCGGGGAGCTGTTTTTT | CAWSPYRGRESGELFF
- | TRBJ2-7 | TRBV27 | - | TGTGCCAGCAGTTTGACAAGATTTACCTACGAGCAGTACTTC | CASSLTRFTYEQYF
- | TRBJ2-3 | TRBV5-1 | - | TGCGCCAGCAGCTTGGTGGGGACTCTCGGGGATACGCAGTATTTT | CASSLVGTLGDTQYF
- | TRBJ2-2 | TRBV6-5 | - | TGTGCCAGCTCCTTGAGACGGTCGAACACCGGGGAGCTGTTTTTT | CASSLRRSNTGELFF
- | TRBJ2-5 | TRBV5-1 | - | TGCGCCAGCAGCTTGAACCCCGCGAGTGAGACCCAGTACTTC | CASSLNPASETQYF
- | TRBJ2-1 | TRBV25-1 | - | TGTGCCAGCAGTGAAACCCGAGGGCGGGGGCGGTCCTACAATGAGCAGTTCTTC | CASSETRGRGRSYNEQFF
- | TRBJ2-5 | TRBV4-2 | - | TGTGCCAGCAGCCAAGATCGCCACAGAGAAGAGACCCAGTACTTC | CASSQDRHREETQYF
- | TRBJ2-1 | TRBV5-1 | - | TGCGCCAGCAGCTTGGCTGTCATATCCTACAATGAGCAGTTCTTC | CASSLAVISYNEQFF
- | TRBJ2-2 | TRBV7-3 | - | TGTGCCAGCAGCTCGGCCGGGACCGCGGTTCGCGGGGAGCTGTTTTTT | CASSSAGTAVRGELFF